These 28 T cell receptor beta chains were all obtained from the same sample, sequenced in a study of chemoradiotherapy in HPV16-positive cancers. Here immunoSEQ multiplex PCR was the method, and the copy in TCRdb shows in-frame clones only, minus some. Of 8,000 or so clones in the sample, around 64% are singletons; the top ten hold less than 25%. Collection of the sample occurred from a patient who underwent chemoradiotherapy. The source of these receptors is a human donor with HPV-associated anogenital cancer.

This clone was seen once. This sequence joins TRBV7-2 and TRBJ2-7, with TRBD1 identical over 9 bases. The CDR3 length is 18 residues. Germline assignment: CDR1 SGHTA and CDR2 FQGNSA. V lost 5 bases to trimming and J lost 5 bases; unmatched junction nucleotides: 19. CDR3 sequence: CASSLYHPPRDRANEQYF. CDR3 coding DNA: TGTGCCAGCAGCCTTTATCATCCTCCACGGGACAGGGCGAACGAGCAGTACTTC.

The rearrangement links TRBV2 to TRBJ2-5, with a possible D match to TRBD1 (5 bases). CDR1 and CDR2 (germline): SNHLY, FYNNEI. The CDR3 totals 15 residues. Trimming removed 7 bases from V and 5 bases from J, with 20 bases in between. The CDR3 nucleotides read TGTGCCAGCAAAGCCCCTAAGGGGCGTGAGGAGACCCAGTACTTC. It codes for CASKAPKGREETQYF.

This clone was detected once. The chain has TRBV29-1 and TRBJ1-1; D is possibly TRBD1 (6 bases). This CDR3 is 14 amino acids long. Germline CDR1 is SQVTM and CDR2 is ANQGSEA. V was shortened by 2 bases and J by 1 base, with 11 bases between the two germline ends. CDR3 residues: CSVEFTGPNTEAFF. CDR3 sequence (DNA): TGCAGCGTTGAATTTACAGGGCCGAACACTGAAGCTTTCTTT. The full variable domain, completed using reference TRBV29-1 and TRBJ1-1, is SAVISQKPSRDICQRGTSLTIQCQVDSQVTMMFWYRQQPGQSLTLIATANQGSEATYESGFVIDKFPISRPNLTFSTLTVSNMSPEDSSIYLCSVEFTGPNTEAFFGQGTRLTVV.

The chain has TRBV10-2 and TRBJ2-5; a possible D gene is TRBD2 (5 bases). This CDR3 comprises 14 residues. The germline V and J ends were trimmed by 8 bases and 5 bases, with 18 bases remaining between them. Per the germline V gene, CDR1 is WSHSY and CDR2 is SAAADI. The CDR3 DNA reads as TGCGCCAGCGGATTAAAGAGGGTTGGGGAGACCCAGTACTTC. Translating gives CASGLKRVGETQYF.

V is TRBV10-3 and J is TRBJ1-1, with unresolved D. With 2 bases removed from V and 4 bases from J, the gap between germline ends came to 8 bases. The germline gives CDR1 ENHRY, CDR2 SYGVKD. The CDR3 has 13 residues. The DNA of the CDR3 is TGTGCCATCAGTGAGAACCGGGGCACTGAAGCTTTCTTT. It yields the protein CAISENRGTEAFF.

V usage is TRBV11-3 and J usage is TRBJ2-5; 11 nucleotides align to TRBD2. J was trimmed by 5 bases and V by 1 base; bases with no gene match: 12. CDR3 length: 18 amino acids. Germline V CDR1 and CDR2: SGHNT, YENEEA. CDR3 region: CASSLGSSGGRLRETQYF. For the CDR3, the DNA is TGTGCCAGCAGCTTAGGCTCTAGCGGGGGGCGCCTTCGGGAGACCCAGTACTTC.

The V and J genes are TRBV19 and TRBJ1-1; 8 bases align to TRBD1. The V gene end was trimmed by 4 bases and the J gene end by 8 bases; junction bases not matched to a gene: 6. CDR3 length: 13 amino acids. CDR1 is LNHDA and CDR2 is SQIVND in the germline V gene (reference sequence). DNA for the CDR3: TGTGCCAGTAGTAGGACAGGGAACAACGAAGCTTTCTTT. Translated, it gives CASSRTGNNEAFF.

This clone is a singleton in its sample. This sequence joins TRBV14 and TRBJ1-2; 7 bases match TRBD1. CDR1 SGHDN and CDR2 FVKESK come from the germline V gene. V was clipped by 4 bases and J by 7 bases; unmatched bases: 6. The CDR3 length is 13 residues. This CDR3 reads CASSRGTVFGYTF. In nucleotides, the CDR3 is TGTGCCAGCAGCCGAGGGACAGTTTTTGGCTACACCTTC.

J is TRBJ2-6 and V is TRBV5-1, with D uncertain. Germline V gene sequence: CDR1 SGHRS, CDR2 YFSETQ. Trimming left V 5 bases short and J 6 bases short, with 9 bases between. This CDR3 has 13 amino acids. In DNA, the CDR3 is TGCGCCAGCAGAGAGGAAGTGGCCAACGTCCTGACTTTC. It codes for CASREEVANVLTF.

The rearrangement joins TRBV2 to TRBJ1-1; D remains unclear. This CDR3 is 17 amino acids long. V lost 5 bases and J lost 4, with 23 bases in between. Germline V gene data show CDR1 as SNHLY and CDR2 as FYNNEI. The CDR3 sequence is CASSSPATRVLGTEAFF. CDR3 in DNA: TGTGCCAGCAGTTCGCCTGCGACACGAGTCTTAGGCACTGAAGCTTTCTTT. The whole variable domain, filled in from reference TRBV2 and TRBJ1-1, reads EPEVTQTPSHQVTQMGQEVILRCVPISNHLYFYWYRQILGQKVEFLVSFYNNEISEKSEIFDDQFSVERPDGSNFTLKIRSTKLEDSAMYFCASSSPATRVLGTEAFFGQGTRLTVV.

V is TRBV14 and J is TRBJ2-7, with D perhaps TRBD2 (5 bases). This CDR3 spans 14 amino acids. V dropped 4 bases and J dropped 6 bases, with 16 bases sitting between them. The V gene's germline CDR1 is SGHDN and CDR2 FVKESK. In DNA form, the CDR3 reads TGTGCCAGCAGCCCCCACGGGGTATACCTCGAGCAGTACTTC. Translating it yields CASSPHGVYLEQYF.

This clone was detected only once. The chain carries TRBV18 and TRBJ2-7, with D uncertain. Trimming took off 3 bases at V and 2 bases at J, with 5 bases between the two ends. In germline, CDR1 is KGHSH, CDR2 LQKENI. The CDR3 is made up of 12 amino acids. This chain's CDR3 is CASSPGAYEQYF. The CDR3 DNA follows: TGTGCCAGCTCACCGGGCGCCTACGAGCAGTACTTC. Filled out from reference TRBV18 and TRBJ2-7, the complete variable domain reads NAGVMQNPRHLVRRRGQEARLRCSPMKGHSHVYWYRQLPEEGLKFMVYLQKENIIDESGMPKERFSAEFPKEGPSILRIQQVVRGDSAAYFCASSPGAYEQYFGPGTRLTVT.

This chain uses TRBV9 with TRBJ2-2; 7 positions match TRBD2. This CDR3 region has 15 residues. Germline CDR1 SGDLS, CDR2 YYNGEE. V lost 1 base and J lost 4; bases outside the gene matches: 4. Here the CDR3 reads CASSVPPGGTGELFF. In DNA form, the CDR3 reads TGTGCCAGCAGCGTACCCCCGGGGGGCACCGGGGAGCTGTTTTTT.

With respect to this clone: Other DNA sequences from this sample encode an identical CDR3 as well. The V and J genes are TRBV6-5 and TRBJ1-2; TRBD1 might be the D (5 bases). CDR1 and CDR2 (germline): MNHEY, SVGAGI. V shed 5 bases and J shed 2 bases, with 9 bases lying between them. This CDR3 spans 13 amino acids. The CDR3 reads CASSRGANYGYTF. CDR3 coding DNA: TGTGCCAGCAGTAGAGGGGCGAACTATGGCTACACCTTC.

J is TRBJ1-2 and V is TRBV4-3, with D perhaps matching TRBD1 (5 bases). Trimming stripped 1 base from V and 3 bases from J, with 15 bases between. The CDR3 has 16 amino acids. The germline V gene encodes CDR1 LGHNA and CDR2 YSLEER. The CDR3 spells CASSQVVQAEYYGYTF. CDR3 coding DNA: TGCGCCAGCAGCCAAGTCGTACAGGCCGAGTACTATGGCTACACCTTC.

The rearrangement joins TRBV4-1 to TRBJ2-1, with TRBD2 matching 13 bases. V lost 4 bases, J lost 8 bases, and 17 bases stayed unmatched. Germline V CDR1 and CDR2: MGHRA, YSYEKL. This CDR3 is 19 amino acids long. In DNA, the CDR3 is TGCGCCAGCAGCCCCTCAGGAGGGACTAGCGGGGCGTACGGCGATGAGCAGTTCTTC. It is translated as CASSPSGGTSGAYGDEQFF.

The chain couples TRBV27 to TRBJ2-1; 7 nucleotides match TRBD2. V shed 5 bases and J 3 bases; nucleotides not matched to a gene: 13. CDR1 and CDR2 (germline): MNHEY, SMNVEV (reference sequence). The length of the CDR3 is 17 residues. The CDR3 sequence is CASSPTMGGGLYNEQFF. The CDR3 coding sequence is TGTGCCAGCAGTCCGACGATGGGGGGGGGACTCTACAATGAGCAGTTCTTC.

The sample holds a few counts of this clone. The chain links TRBV27 to TRBJ2-7; weak D call: TRBD1 (6 bases). CDR1 is MNHEY, CDR2 SMNVEV, per germline (reference sequence). V lost 5 bases to trimming and J lost 1 base, with 9 bases between them. This CDR3 has 13 residues. The CDR3, as DNA: TGTGCCAGCAGTACCGGGACATCCTACGAGCAGTACTTC. Translated: CASSTGTSYEQYF.

The sample holds a few counts of this clone. The chain uses TRBV6-1 and TRBJ1-2, with D maybe TRBD1 (6 bases). This CDR3 is built from 14 residues. Trimming shortened V by 6 bases and J by 6 bases, and 17 bases separated the two germline ends. The germline V gene has CDR1 MNHNS and CDR2 SASEGT. The CDR3 region has the DNA TGTGCCAGCAGCGACGGACAGCGGGGAGATGGCTACACCTTC. Translating it yields CASSDGQRGDGYTF.

Comments on this clone: The sample carries other DNA sequences with the same CDR3. The rearrangement joins TRBV5-6 to TRBJ1-1; D uncertain. V was shortened by 1 base and J by 4 bases, with 5 bases between the two germline ends. CDR3 length: 12 amino acids. The germline CDR1 and CDR2 sequences are SGHDT and YYEEEE. CDR3 sequence (DNA): TGTGCCAGCAGCTTGCGCGGCACTGAAGCTTTCTTT. Translation gives CASSLRGTEAFF.

The J gene is TRBJ1-2, the V gene TRBV19; no clear D gene. V dropped 1 base and J dropped 3 bases, with 6 bases sitting between them. This CDR3 is built from 13 residues. CDR1 and CDR2 (germline): LNHDA, SQIVND (reference sequence). CDR3 sequence reads: CASSIGTDYGYTF. The CDR3, as DNA: TGTGCCAGTAGTATAGGGACGGACTATGGCTACACCTTC.

V is TRBV21-1 and J is TRBJ2-1. TRBV21-1 is recorded as a pseudogene. This CDR3 spans 12 amino acids. As DNA, the CDR3 is TGTGCCAGCAGCAAGGGACGCAATGAGCAGTTCTTC. Amino acid sequence: CASSKGRNEQFF.

A few counts support this clone. The chain links TRBV29-1 to TRBJ2-7, with 9 bases aligning to TRBD1. The CDR3 has 14 residues. After removal of 3 bases from V and 2 bases from J, the junction contained 5 bases not matched to a gene. Germline V lookup: CDR1 SQVTM, CDR2 ANQGSEA. In DNA, the CDR3 is TGCAGCGTTGATGGGACAGGGTCCCCCTACGAGCAGTACTTC. Its translation: CSVDGTGSPYEQYF.

As DNA, the CDR3 is TGTGCCAGCAGAGCAACCCGGGACAGTTATAATGAAAAACTGTTTTTT. Protein product: CASRATRDSYNEKLFF. The chain links TRBV27 to TRBJ1-4; 7 bases are a match to TRBD1. CDR1 and CDR2 from the germline V gene are MNHEY and SMNVEV (reference sequence). This CDR3 spans 16 amino acids. V was clipped by 6 bases and J by 4 bases; unmatched bases: 11.

This clone appeared a single time. The rearrangement joins TRBV4-1 to TRBJ2-3; D is uncertain. V dropped 4 bases and J dropped 5 bases, with 7 bases sitting between them. Germline CDR1 and CDR2: MGHRA and YSYEKL. The CDR3 is 12 amino acids. This chain's CDR3 is CASSLPQDTQYF. For the CDR3, the DNA is TGCGCCAGCAGCCTCCCCCAAGATACGCAGTATTTT.

This clone was recorded only once. The V gene is TRBV30, the J gene TRBJ1-2; 8 nucleotides agree with TRBD1. The germline V gene encodes CDR1 GTSNPN and CDR2 SVGIG (reference sequence). The CDR3 extends over 15 amino acids. V was pared by 4 bases and J by 6 bases, with 13 bases of the junction left unmatched. The CDR3 DNA reads as TGTGCCTGGATAAATAGGGCCAGGGGGCTTAATGGCTACACCTTC. Protein product: CAWINRARGLNGYTF.

The chain links TRBV9 to TRBJ1-3, with TRBD1 matching 10 bases. The CDR3 consists of 15 residues. V trimming: 3 bases; J trimming: 2 bases; junction bases outside the gene matches: 2. In germline, CDR1 is SGDLS, CDR2 YYNGEE. CDR3 sequence reads: CASSDGQGAGNTIYF. CDR3 bases: TGTGCCAGCAGCGATGGACAGGGGGCTGGAAACACCATATATTTT.

The gene calls are TRBV6-4 and TRBJ1-6; D not resolved. The V gene lost 2 bases and the J gene lost 10 bases, with 6 bases spanning the gap. This CDR3 has 12 residues. Germline V lookup: CDR1 MRHNA, CDR2 SNTAGT. The CDR3 bases are TGTGCCAGCAGTGACGGAAGGTCACCCCTCCACTTT. This encodes CASSDGRSPLHF.